Sequencing of this TCR beta chain was carried out in a study of siplizumab effects on memory and regulatory T cells. Trimming pared 5 bases from V and 2 bases from J, leaving 15 bases between. CDR3 length: 15 amino acids. Germline V CDR1 and CDR2: SGHAT, FQNNGV. This clone was seen once. The antigen is undetermined. Study-wide findings and caveats: Naive or memory phenotype was unassignable for roughly 75-95% of proliferating CD4+ or CD8+ clones. With siplizumab, Treg-derived clones averaged about 69% of mappable alloreactive CD4+ clones, versus more than 25% in controls.

Using immunoSEQ multiplex PCR, the repertoire was profiled, and TCRdb retains in-frame clones only, with some absent. The sample has tens of thousands of clones, around 97% seen once. The chain carries TRBV11-2 and TRBJ1-1; maybe TRBD1 (5 bases). Input material: naive CD8+ T cells sorted from blood. The sequence was collected from a human donor in good health. For the CDR3, the DNA is TGTGCCAGCAGCCAACCCACAGGAGCCAACACTGAAGCTTTCTTT. It is translated as CASSQPTGANTEAFF.